The 18 T cell receptor beta chains given below trace back to one sample, sequenced in a study of T cell changes during pregnancy in multiple sclerosis. Generated by immunoSEQ multiplex PCR, the TCRdb table keeps only in-frame clones and is missing some. Among about 53,000 clones listed, about 93% were seen once. The sample here was CD4+ T cells from peripheral blood mononuclear cells, taken in the third trimester of pregnancy. The receptor source for this set is a female donor with multiple sclerosis, enrolled in a pregnancy study.

The CDR3 DNA reads TGTGCCAGCAGCTCACACAGGGAAGGGACTGAAGCTTTCTTT. Protein sequence: CASSSHREGTEAFF. The chain has TRBV7-8 and TRBJ1-1, with D possibly being TRBD1 (6 bases). The CDR3 length is 14 residues. Germline CDR1 reads SGHVS; CDR2 reads FQNEAQ. Trimming removed 4 bases at V and 5 bases at J, with 14 bases between.

The chain uses TRBV2 and TRBJ1-2; 12 bases are a match to TRBD1. CDR3 length equals 20 residues. Trimming took 0 bases from V and 4 from J; bases not matched to a gene: 15. Germline-derived CDR1 and CDR2 are SNHLY and FYNNEI. CDR3 protein: CASSEALRGTGGVHGYGYTF. The DNA of the CDR3 is TGTGCCAGCAGTGAAGCGCTTAGAGGGACAGGGGGCGTACATGGCTATGGCTACACCTTC. Full variable domain (missing parts from reference TRBV2 and TRBJ1-2): EPEVTQTPSHQVTQMGQEVILRCVPISNHLYFYWYRQILGQKVEFLVSFYNNEISEKSEIFDDQFSVERPDGSNFTLKIRSTKLEDSAMYFCASSEALRGTGGVHGYGYTFGSGTRLTVV.

The rearrangement joins TRBV6-1 to TRBJ1-2; D gene ambiguous. The CDR3 covers 15 residues. V was pared by 7 bases and J by 4 bases, with 19 bases between. Germline values: CDR1 MNHNS, CDR2 SASEGT. CDR3 protein: CASTLKDGLPYGYTF. As DNA, the CDR3 is TGTGCCAGCACTTTGAAGGACGGACTGCCCTATGGCTACACCTTC.

This chain links TRBV7-9 with TRBJ2-3; the match to TRBD1 covers 10 bases. Germline CDR1 SEHNR, CDR2 FQNEAQ (reference sequence). J was trimmed by 8 bases and V by 5 bases; bases with no gene match: 16. The CDR3 runs 17 residues. As DNA, the CDR3 is TGTGCCAGCAGCCGAAACCGTGGACAGGGGGAGATCAGTACGCAGTATTTT. Encoded protein: CASSRNRGQGEISTQYF. Combining the CDR3 with reference TRBV7-9 and TRBJ2-3 gives the whole variable domain DTGVSQNPRHKITKRGQNVTFRCDPISEHNRLYWYRQTLGQGPEFLTYFQNEAQLEKSRLLSDRFSAERPKGSFSTLEIQRTEQGDSAMYLCASSRNRGQGEISTQYFGPGTRLTVL.

V usage is TRBV5-3 and J usage is TRBJ1-5; D might be TRBD1 (6 bases). TRBV5-3 is recorded as an ORF, its role being uncertain. The CDR3 is 16 residues long. Deletions cut 4 bases from V and 2 bases from J, with 16 bases between. The CDR3 sequence is CARSPGEQGRNQPQHF. Written as DNA, the CDR3 is TGTGCCAGAAGCCCTGGGGAACAGGGACGCAATCAGCCCCAGCATTTT.

The V and J genes are TRBV5-1 and TRBJ1-2, with D perhaps matching TRBD1 (5 bases). Germline loops: CDR1 SGHRS, CDR2 YFSETQ. Trimming left V 0 bases short and J 2 bases short, with 8 bases between. This CDR3 region has 14 residues. CDR3 coding DNA: TGCGCCAGCAGCTTGGACAGGCAAAACTATGGCTACACCTTC. Residues: CASSLDRQNYGYTF.

The rearrangement uses TRBV4-2 and TRBJ2-7; D is possibly TRBD2 (6 bases). The CDR3 spans 15 residues. The germline V gene has CDR1 LGHNA and CDR2 YNFKEQ. V was pared by 4 bases and J by 0 bases, with 13 bases between. The CDR3 loop reads CASSPLRGSSYEQYF. CDR3 nucleotides: TGTGCCAGCAGCCCCCTCCGGGGGAGCTCCTACGAGCAGTACTTC.

The chain joins TRBV5-1 to TRBJ2-3, with 9 bases fitting TRBD2. After removal of 5 bases from V and 2 bases from J, the junction contained 3 bases not matched to a gene. CDR1 and CDR2 (germline): SGHRS, YFSETQ. CDR3 size: 14 residues. The CDR3 region is CASSSGGTTDTQYF. The CDR3 DNA reads TGCGCCAGCAGTAGCGGGGGTACCACAGATACGCAGTATTTT.

V and J are TRBV7-6 and TRBJ1-1; D gene unclear. This CDR3 has 14 amino acids. The V gene's germline CDR1 is SGHVS and CDR2 FNYEAQ. Trimming left V 5 bases short and J 3 bases short, with 13 bases between. DNA for the CDR3: TGTGCCAGCAGCCCCATACAGTTATACACTGAAGCTTTCTTT. Its translation is CASSPIQLYTEAFF.

V is TRBV14 and J is TRBJ2-3, with 8 bases fitting TRBD2. CDR1 SGHDN and CDR2 FVKESK come from the germline V gene. V lost 7 bases and J lost 4; bases outside the gene matches: 13. The CDR3 contains 16 residues. CDR3 region: CASTSLSERGSDTQYF. The CDR3 nucleotides are TGTGCCAGCACCTCTTTGTCGGAGCGGGGGTCAGATACGCAGTATTTT.

The V call is TRBV7-9, the J call TRBJ1-2; TRBD1 is a possible D gene (5 bases). The germline gives CDR1 SEHNR, CDR2 FQNEAQ (reference sequence). The CDR3 is made up of 14 amino acids. The ends were cut back, 6 bases at V and 5 bases at J, with 16 bases in the middle. The CDR3 region is CASSAREYTYGYTF. The CDR3 nucleotides are TGTGCCAGCAGTGCCAGGGAATACACTTATGGCTACACCTTC.

This chain links TRBV10-3 with TRBJ2-3; D is ambiguous. V was trimmed by 7 bases and J by 4 bases, leaving 12 bases between them. The V gene's germline CDR1 is ENHRY and CDR2 SYGVKD. The CDR3 is made up of 13 amino acids. The CDR3 protein is CAINSVRADTQYF. CDR3 sequence (DNA): TGTGCCATCAACTCCGTTCGTGCAGATACGCAGTATTTT.

V usage is TRBV5-1 and J usage is TRBJ1-4; the D is unclear. With 0 bases removed from V and 3 bases from J, the gap between germline ends came to 24 bases. The CDR3 is 20 amino acids. Germline V gene sequence: CDR1 SGHRS, CDR2 YFSETQ. The CDR3 loop reads CASSLGATPTSVAANEKLFF. The CDR3 nucleotides read TGCGCCAGCAGCTTGGGGGCGACCCCGACATCAGTTGCCGCTAATGAAAAACTGTTTTTT.

The J gene is TRBJ2-1, the V gene TRBV30; 9 nucleotides line up with TRBD1. The length of the CDR3 is 13 residues. Germline V gene lookup returns CDR1 GTSNPN and CDR2 SVGIG (reference sequence). The V and J ends lost 1 base and 7 bases, in that order; junction bases with no gene match: 2. CDR3 nucleotides: TGTGCCTGGAGTGGGACAGGGGTAAATGAGCAGTTCTTC. This sequence encodes CAWSGTGVNEQFF.

This sequence joins TRBV6-1 and TRBJ2-5, with 7 positions matching TRBD2. This CDR3 comprises 12 residues. The V segment lost 10 bases and the J segment 3 bases; nucleotides outside the gene matches: 5. CDR1 is MNHNS and CDR2 is SASEGT in the germline V gene. CDR3 sequence reads: CAIRTSEETQYF. The CDR3 coding sequence is TGTGCCATACGCACTAGCGAAGAGACCCAGTACTTC.

The chain uses TRBV2 and TRBJ1-1, with 10 bases identical to TRBD1. V lost 4 bases, J lost 0 bases, and 8 bases stayed unmatched. CDR3 length: 17 residues. Germline loops: CDR1 SNHLY, CDR2 FYNNEI. DNA for the CDR3: TGTGCCAGCAGTGTGTTCGGGACAGGGGCTTTGAACACTGAAGCTTTCTTT. It specifies CASSVFGTGALNTEAFF.

V gene TRBV27 combines with J gene TRBJ2-7, with 7 nucleotides matching TRBD2. Germline loops: CDR1 MNHEY, CDR2 SMNVEV (reference sequence). Germline trimming cut 1 base from V and 3 bases from J; bases unmatched to any gene: 3. This CDR3 has 14 amino acids. The CDR3: CASSLYGTNYEQYF. CDR3 bases: TGTGCCAGCAGTTTATACGGGACTAACTACGAGCAGTACTTC.

V and J are TRBV10-3 and TRBJ1-3; D remains ambiguous. The V end lost 3 bases, the J end lost 0 bases, and 9 bases lay between the germline ends. This CDR3 comprises 15 residues. Germline loops: CDR1 ENHRY, CDR2 SYGVKD. The CDR3 nucleotides read TGTGCCATCAGTGATTTGCGGAGCTCTGGAAACACCATATATTTT. Translation gives CAISDLRSSGNTIYF.